The sequence of this T cell receptor (beta chain) was determined in a study of blood T cell repertoires in COVID-19. About the research overall: Both acute and convalescent COVID-19 samples were obtained from the United States, Italy and Spain. The analysed material was cDNA or gDNA that came from T cells, B-cell-depleted T cells, or PBMCs.

Original processing methods: Cell counts per sample came from amplifying reference gene primers. The protocol was immunoSEQ multiplex PCR, while the TCRdb copy is restricted to in-frame clones and leaves out a portion. V, J and clone size were drawn from that table, and D and trimming were deduced from the DNA. In the table there are 200,000 to 300,000 clones, 88% of which are singletons. Only a few counts were recorded for this clone. V was trimmed by 1 base and J by 5 bases, leaving 12 bases between them. Germline CDR1 reads SGHTA; CDR2 reads FQGNSA. There are 15 residues in the CDR3. The rearrangement uses TRBV7-2 and TRBJ1-5; weak D call: TRBD1 (6 bases). The sample was peripheral blood. The origin of this receptor is a human donor in a cohort sampled during active COVID-19. CDR3 loop: CASSLVGAGDQPQHF. CDR3 DNA sequence: TGTGCCAGCAGCTTAGTGGGGGCGGGGGATCAGCCCCAGCATTTT.